This paragraph covers one T cell receptor beta chain sequence. Its antigen is still unknown. Sequenced by immunoSEQ multiplex PCR; TCRdb stores in-frame clones only, minus some. This table holds roughly 96,000 clones, 80% to 90% found once. Germline lookup yields CDR1 SGHRS and CDR2 YFSETQ. V was pared by 0 bases and J by 2 bases, with 3 bases between. This CDR3 has 14 amino acids. This record comes from a study of T cell responses to AZD1222 COVID-19 vaccine. General study points: It was only after the peak T cell response that any repertoires were sampled. CD4 TCRs associated with vaccination spanned spike, dominating at 160-218 and 743-854. A rise in Spike-specific TCR breadth and depth followed two AZD1222 doses. Reports say nearly half of spike-specific TCRs go after unmutated variant regions.

The clonotype originates from an adult in good health. The chain employs TRBV5-1 and TRBJ2-6; D is unresolved. This specimen consisted of peripheral blood, obtained on day 0 of AZD1222 vaccination. Written as DNA, the CDR3 is TGCGCCAGCAGCTTGGGGGCTGGGGCCAACGTCCTGACTTTC. It is translated as CASSLGAGANVLTF.